What follows are 3 T cell receptor beta chains derived from one specimen sequenced in a study of shared clonotypes between healthy human individuals. The assay was immunoSEQ multiplex PCR, and TCRdb's table has in-frame clones only and misses some. The sample lists roughly 2.5 million clones; more than 90% were seen once. The specimen sequenced was naive CD4+ T cells sorted from blood. Subset specified: CD45RA+ positively selected. The source of these receptors is a man aged 18 to 30 in good health.

Worth noting for this clone: This same CDR3 is encoded by further DNA sequences in the sample. The chain recombines TRBV2 with TRBJ2-5; D ambiguous. This CDR3 is built from 11 residues. Per the germline V gene, CDR1 is SNHLY and CDR2 is FYNNEI. Trimming cost V 5 bases and J 2 bases, with 3 bases left between them. The CDR3 protein is CASSTQETQYF. The CDR3 DNA is TGTGCCAGCAGTACACAAGAGACCCAGTACTTC.

In this sample, this clone turned up once. The genes are TRBV10-2 and TRBJ1-4; D not certain. Germline V gene data show CDR1 as WSHSY and CDR2 as SAAADI. The CDR3 is made up of 13 amino acids. V dropped 0 bases and J dropped 11 bases, with 10 bases sitting between them. The CDR3 coding sequence is TGCGCCAGCAGTGAGTCTCCGACCGGGAAACTGTTTTTT. It specifies CASSESPTGKLFF.

The V call is TRBV11-3, the J call TRBJ2-1, with no clear D. V was pared by 1 base and J by 4 bases, with 11 bases between. The length of the CDR3 is 15 residues. Per germline, CDR1 SGHNT and CDR2 YENEEA. CDR3 nucleotide sequence: TGTGCCAGCAGCTTAGTGAGTACTTCTTACAATGAGCAGTTCTTC. The encoded protein is CASSLVSTSYNEQFF.